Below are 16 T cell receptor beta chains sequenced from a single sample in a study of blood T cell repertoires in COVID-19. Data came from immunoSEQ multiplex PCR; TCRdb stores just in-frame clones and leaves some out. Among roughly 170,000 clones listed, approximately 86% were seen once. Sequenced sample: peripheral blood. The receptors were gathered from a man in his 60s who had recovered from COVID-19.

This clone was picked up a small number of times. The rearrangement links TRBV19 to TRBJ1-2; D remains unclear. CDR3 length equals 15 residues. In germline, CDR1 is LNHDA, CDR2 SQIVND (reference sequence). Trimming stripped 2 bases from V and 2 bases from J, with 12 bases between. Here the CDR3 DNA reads TGTGCCAGTAGTATAAGTCAGTACCAAAACTATGGCTACACCTTC. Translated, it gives CASSISQYQNYGYTF.

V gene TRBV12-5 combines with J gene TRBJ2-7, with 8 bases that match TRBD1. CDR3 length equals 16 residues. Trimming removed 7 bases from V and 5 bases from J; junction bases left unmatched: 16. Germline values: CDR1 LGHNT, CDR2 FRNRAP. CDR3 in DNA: TGTGCTAGTGTTTCTCATCCGGACAGGGTTCGTCACGAGCAGTACTTC. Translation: CASVSHPDRVRHEQYF.

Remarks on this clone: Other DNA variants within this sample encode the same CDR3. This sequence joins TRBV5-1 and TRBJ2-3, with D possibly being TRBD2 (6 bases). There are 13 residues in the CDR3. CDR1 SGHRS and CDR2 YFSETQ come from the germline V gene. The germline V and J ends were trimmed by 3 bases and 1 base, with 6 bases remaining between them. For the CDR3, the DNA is TGCGCCAGCAGCTCGGGGGGCACAGATACGCAGTATTTT. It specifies CASSSGGTDTQYF.

CDR3 nucleotide sequence: TGTGCCAGTAGTCCTTCCGGGACTAGCGGACAAGAGACCCAGTACTTC. This sequence encodes CASSPSGTSGQETQYF. The chain carries TRBV19 and TRBJ2-5; 11 nucleotides align to TRBD2. V shed 5 bases, J shed 2 bases, and the junction held 7 bases outside the gene matches. Germline CDR1 reads LNHDA; CDR2 reads SQIVND (reference sequence). The CDR3 extends over 16 amino acids.

The CDR3 sequence is CASNKMDRGQENTIYF. CDR3 DNA: TGTGCCAGCAATAAAATGGACAGGGGGCAAGAAAACACCATATATTTT. The chain employs TRBV2 and TRBJ1-3, with 11 bases identical to TRBD1. Trimming cost V 7 bases and J 6 bases; bases outside gene matches: 11. Germline V lookup: CDR1 SNHLY, CDR2 FYNNEI. This CDR3 comprises 16 residues.

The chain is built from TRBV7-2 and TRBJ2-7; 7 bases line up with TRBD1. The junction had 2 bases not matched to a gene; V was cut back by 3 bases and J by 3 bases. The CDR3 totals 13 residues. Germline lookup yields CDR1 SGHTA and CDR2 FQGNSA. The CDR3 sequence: CASSLGQRYEQYF. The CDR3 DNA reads TGTGCCAGCAGCTTGGGACAGCGCTACGAGCAGTACTTC. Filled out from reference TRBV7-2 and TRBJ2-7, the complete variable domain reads GAGVSQSPSNKVTEKGKDVELRCDPISGHTALYWYRQSLGQGLEFLIYFQGNSAPDKSGLPSDRFSAERTGGSVSTLTIQRTQQEDSAVYLCASSLGQRYEQYFGPGTRLTVT.

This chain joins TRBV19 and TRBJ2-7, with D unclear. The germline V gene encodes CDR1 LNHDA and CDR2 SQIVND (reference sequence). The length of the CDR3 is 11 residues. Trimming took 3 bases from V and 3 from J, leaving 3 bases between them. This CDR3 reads CASSIGYEQYF. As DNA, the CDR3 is TGTGCCAGTAGTATCGGCTACGAGCAGTACTTC. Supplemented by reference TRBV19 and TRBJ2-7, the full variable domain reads DGGITQSPKYLFRKEGQNVTLSCEQNLNHDAMYWYRQDPGQGLRLIYYSQIVNDFQKGDIAEGYSVSREKKESFPLTVTSAQKNPTAFYLCASSIGYEQYFGPGTRLTVT.

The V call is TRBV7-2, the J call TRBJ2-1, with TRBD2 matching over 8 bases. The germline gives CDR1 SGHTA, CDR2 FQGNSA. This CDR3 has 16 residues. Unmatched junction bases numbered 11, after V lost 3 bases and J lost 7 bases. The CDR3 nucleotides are TGTGCCAGCAGCTTTGCCGGGAGGGGGGCCGGGAATGAGCAGTTCTTC. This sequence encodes CASSFAGRGAGNEQFF.

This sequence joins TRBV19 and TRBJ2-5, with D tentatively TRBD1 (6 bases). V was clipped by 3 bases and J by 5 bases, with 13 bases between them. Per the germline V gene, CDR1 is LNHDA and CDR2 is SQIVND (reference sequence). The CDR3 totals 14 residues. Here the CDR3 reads CASSMGRGRETQYF. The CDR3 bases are TGTGCCAGTAGTATGGGCAGGGGCCGGGAGACCCAGTACTTC.

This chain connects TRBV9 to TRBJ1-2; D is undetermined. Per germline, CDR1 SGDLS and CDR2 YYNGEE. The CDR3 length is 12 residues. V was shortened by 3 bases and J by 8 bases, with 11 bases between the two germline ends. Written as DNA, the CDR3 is TGTGCCAGCAGCGCCCAGAGAGGAGGCTACACCTTC. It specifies CASSAQRGGYTF.

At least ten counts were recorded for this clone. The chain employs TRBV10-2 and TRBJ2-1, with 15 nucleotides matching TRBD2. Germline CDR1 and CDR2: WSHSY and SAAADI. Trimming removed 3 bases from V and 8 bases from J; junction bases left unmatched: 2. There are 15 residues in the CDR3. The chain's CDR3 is CASSEGTSGGHEQFF. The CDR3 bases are TGCGCCAGCAGTGAAGGGACTAGCGGGGGGCATGAGCAGTTCTTC.

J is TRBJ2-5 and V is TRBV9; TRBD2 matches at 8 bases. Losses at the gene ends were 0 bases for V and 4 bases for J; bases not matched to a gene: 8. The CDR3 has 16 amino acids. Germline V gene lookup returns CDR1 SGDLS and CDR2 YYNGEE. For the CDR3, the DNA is TGTGCCAGCAGCGTAGGGGCGGGGGGCGCCCCAGAGACCCAGTACTTC. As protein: CASSVGAGGAPETQYF. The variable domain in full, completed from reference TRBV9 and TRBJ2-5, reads DSGVTQTPKHLITATGQRVTLRCSPRSGDLSVYWYQQSLDQGLQFLIQYYNGEERAKGNILERFSAQQFPDLHSELNLSSLELGDSALYFCASSVGAGGAPETQYFGPGTRLLVL.

The CDR3 region is CASSSERGVNEQFF. DNA for the CDR3: TGTGCCAGCAGTTCGGAGCGCGGGGTCAATGAGCAGTTCTTC. The chain employs TRBV6-5 and TRBJ2-1, with D maybe TRBD2 (6 bases). The V gene's germline CDR1 is MNHEY and CDR2 SVGAGI. There are 14 residues in the CDR3. The V end was cut by 4 bases, the J end by 6 bases, with 13 bases between.

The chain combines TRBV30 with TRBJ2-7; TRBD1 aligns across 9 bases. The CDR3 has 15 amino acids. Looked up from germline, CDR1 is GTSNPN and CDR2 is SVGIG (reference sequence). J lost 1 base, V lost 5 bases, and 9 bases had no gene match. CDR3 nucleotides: TGTGCCTGGGCAGACGGACAGGGGTTTTCCTACGAGCAGTACTTC. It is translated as CAWADGQGFSYEQYF. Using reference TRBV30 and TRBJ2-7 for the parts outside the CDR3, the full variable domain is SQTIHQWPATLVQPVGSPLSLECTVEGTSNPNLYWYRQAAGRGLQLLFYSVGIGQISSEVPQNLSASRPQDRQFILSSKKLLLSDSGFYLCAWADGQGFSYEQYFGPGTRLTVT.

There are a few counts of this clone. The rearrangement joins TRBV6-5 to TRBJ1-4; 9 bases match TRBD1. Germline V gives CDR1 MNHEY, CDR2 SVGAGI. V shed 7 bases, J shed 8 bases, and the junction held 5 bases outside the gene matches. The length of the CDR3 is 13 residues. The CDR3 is CASNRGQGEKLFF. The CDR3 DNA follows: TGTGCCAGCAACAGGGGGCAGGGGGAAAAACTGTTTTTT.

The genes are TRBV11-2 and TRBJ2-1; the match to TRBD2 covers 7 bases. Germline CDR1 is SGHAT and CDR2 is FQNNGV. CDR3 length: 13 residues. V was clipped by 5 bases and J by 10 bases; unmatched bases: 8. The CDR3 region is CASSPGGGREQFF. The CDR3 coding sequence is TGTGCCAGCAGCCCCGGCGGGGGAAGGGAGCAGTTCTTC. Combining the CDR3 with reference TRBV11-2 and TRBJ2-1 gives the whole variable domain EAGVAQSPRYKIIEKRQSVAFWCNPISGHATLYWYQQILGQGPKLLIQFQNNGVVDDSQLPKDRFSAERLKGVDSTLKIQPAKLEDSAVYLCASSPGGGREQFFGPGTRLTVL.